This T cell receptor beta chain was identified during a study of OX40 agonist ivuxolimab in advanced cancers. Points from the study as a whole: It was also the case that some nonresponders had low normalized T-cell clonal expansion.

The assay was immunoSEQ multiplex PCR, and TCRdb's table has in-frame clones only and misses some. The sample carries roughly 40,000 clones, 88% recorded once. This CDR3 has 13 residues. Trimming removed 8 bases at V and 2 bases at J, with 13 bases between. Looked up from germline, CDR1 is MDHEN and CDR2 is SYDVKM. Comment on this clone: Its antigen remains unidentified. This sample also contains other DNA sequences that code for the same CDR3.

The sequenced sample was CD4+ or CD8+ T cells sorted from blood, obtained in a trial of the OX40 agonist ivuxolimab. The TCR originated in an adult with an advanced solid tumor such as melanoma, head and neck, liver or kidney cancer. This sequence joins TRBV28 and TRBJ2-7; D may be TRBD2 (7 bases). The CDR3 DNA is TGTGCCAGCTTGGGGGGGCTTACCTACGAGCAGTACTTC. It is translated as CASLGGLTYEQYF.